This T cell receptor (beta chain) was sequenced in a study of CD8 T cells in ankylosing spondylitis. This clonotype was detected only a few times. Its antigen is unidentified. The authors made TCR beta libraries by quantitative 5'-RACE with molecular barcodes. MiXCR, run by TCRdb on the 5' RACE reads, gives a single entry per CDR3 protein. The sample has more than 250,000 distinct CDR3 sequences, around 10% seen once. CDR3 length: 16 residues. The germline gives CDR1 LGHDT, CDR2 YNNKEL (reference sequence). The V gene lost 4 bases and the J gene lost 6 bases, with 20 bases spanning the gap. Study-wide results and limits: Disease-associated clones were reportedly significantly overrepresented in matched ankylosing spondylitis synovial fluid. Seemingly distinctive of ankylosing spondylitis blood was a TCR beta motif formed by eight highly homologous variants. In peripheral blood, disease-linked CD8+ clones occurred at relatively low frequencies.

The receptor comes from a female donor with ankylosing spondylitis or in good health (not recorded which). Source material: blood, either unsorted or a sorted T cell fraction (not recorded which). The rearrangement links TRBV3-1 to TRBJ2-3; no clear D. The CDR3 coding sequence is TGTGCCAGCAGCCTTTTAGCAGCACCCGCACCTGATACGCAGTATTTT. It is translated as CASSLLAAPAPDTQYF.